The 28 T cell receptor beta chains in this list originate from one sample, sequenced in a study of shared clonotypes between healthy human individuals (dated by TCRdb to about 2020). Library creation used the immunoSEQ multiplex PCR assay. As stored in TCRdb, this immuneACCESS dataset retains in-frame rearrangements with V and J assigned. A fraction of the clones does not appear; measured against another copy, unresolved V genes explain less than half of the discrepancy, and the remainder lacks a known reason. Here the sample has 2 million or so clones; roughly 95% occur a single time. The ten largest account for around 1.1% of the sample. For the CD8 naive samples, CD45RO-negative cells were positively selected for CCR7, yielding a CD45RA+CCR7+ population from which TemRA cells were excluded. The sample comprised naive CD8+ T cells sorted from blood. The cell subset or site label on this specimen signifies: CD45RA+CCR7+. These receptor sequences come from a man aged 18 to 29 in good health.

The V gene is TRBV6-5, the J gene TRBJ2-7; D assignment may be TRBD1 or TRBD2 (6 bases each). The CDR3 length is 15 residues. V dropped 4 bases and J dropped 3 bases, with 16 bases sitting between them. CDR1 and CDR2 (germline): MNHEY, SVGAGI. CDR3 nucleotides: TGTGCCAGCAGTTCCCACAGGGAAGCGGGCTACGAGCAGTACTTC. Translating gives CASSSHREAGYEQYF.

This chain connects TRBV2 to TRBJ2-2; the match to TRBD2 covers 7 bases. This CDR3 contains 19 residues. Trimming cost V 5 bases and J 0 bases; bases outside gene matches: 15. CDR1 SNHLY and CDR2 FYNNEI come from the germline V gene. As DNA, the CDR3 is TGTGCCAGCAGTCCCGAGGTAGCGGGTAGCGACGCGAACACCGGGGAGCTGTTTTTT. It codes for CASSPEVAGSDANTGELFF. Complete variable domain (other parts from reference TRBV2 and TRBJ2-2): EPEVTQTPSHQVTQMGQEVILRCVPISNHLYFYWYRQILGQKVEFLVSFYNNEISEKSEIFDDQFSVERPDGSNFTLKIRSTKLEDSAMYFCASSPEVAGSDANTGELFFGEGSRLTVL.

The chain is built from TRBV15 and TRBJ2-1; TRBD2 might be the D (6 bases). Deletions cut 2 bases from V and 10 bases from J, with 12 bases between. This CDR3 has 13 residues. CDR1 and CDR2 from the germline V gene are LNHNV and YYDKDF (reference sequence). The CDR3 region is CATSRQWGEEQFF. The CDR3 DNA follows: TGTGCCACCAGCAGACAATGGGGGGAGGAGCAGTTCTTC.

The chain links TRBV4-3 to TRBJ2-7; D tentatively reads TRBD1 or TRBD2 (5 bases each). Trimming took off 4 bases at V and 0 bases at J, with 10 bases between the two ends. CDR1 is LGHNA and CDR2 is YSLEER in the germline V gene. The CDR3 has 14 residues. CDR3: CASSPGGVSYEQYF. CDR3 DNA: TGCGCCAGCAGCCCTGGGGGAGTCTCCTACGAGCAGTACTTC.

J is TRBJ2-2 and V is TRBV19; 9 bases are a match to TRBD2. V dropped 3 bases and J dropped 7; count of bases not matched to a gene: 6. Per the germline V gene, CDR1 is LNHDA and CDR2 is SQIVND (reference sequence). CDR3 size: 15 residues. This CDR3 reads CASSMYSGSHGELFF. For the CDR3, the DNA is TGTGCCAGTAGTATGTATAGCGGGAGCCACGGGGAGCTGTTTTTT.

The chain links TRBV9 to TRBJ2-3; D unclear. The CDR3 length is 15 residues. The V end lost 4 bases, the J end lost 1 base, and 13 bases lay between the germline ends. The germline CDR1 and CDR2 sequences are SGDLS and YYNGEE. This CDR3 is CASSFTAEGTDTQYF. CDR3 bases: TGTGCCAGCAGCTTTACGGCTGAGGGCACAGATACGCAGTATTTT.

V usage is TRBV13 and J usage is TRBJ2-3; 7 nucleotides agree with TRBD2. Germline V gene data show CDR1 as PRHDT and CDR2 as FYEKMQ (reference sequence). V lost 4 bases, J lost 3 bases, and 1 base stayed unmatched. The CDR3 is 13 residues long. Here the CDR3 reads CASSSGGTDTQYF. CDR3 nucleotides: TGTGCCAGCAGCTCGGGAGGTACAGATACGCAGTATTTT. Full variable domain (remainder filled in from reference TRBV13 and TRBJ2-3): AAGVIQSPRHLIKEKRETATLKCYPIPRHDTVYWYQQGPGQDPQFLISFYEKMQSDKGSIPDRFSAQQFSDYHSELNMSSLELGDSALYFCASSSGGTDTQYFGPGTRLTVL.

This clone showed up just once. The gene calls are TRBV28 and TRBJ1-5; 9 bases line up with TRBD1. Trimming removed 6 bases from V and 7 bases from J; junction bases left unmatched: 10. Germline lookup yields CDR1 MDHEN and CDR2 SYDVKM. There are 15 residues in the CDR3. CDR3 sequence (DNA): TGTGCCAGCAGAGACACAGGGGGCGCAGGGCAGCCCCAGCATTTT. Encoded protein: CASRDTGGAGQPQHF.

As DNA, the CDR3 is TGTGCCAGCAGTTTATATCTAGAAGATCTATTAGGCTACACCTTC. This translates into CASSLYLEDLLGYTF. V usage is TRBV28 and J usage is TRBJ1-2; D remains unclear. Trimming pared 1 base from V and 8 bases from J, leaving 17 bases between. The CDR3 sequence is 15 residues long. Germline CDR1 is MDHEN and CDR2 is SYDVKM.

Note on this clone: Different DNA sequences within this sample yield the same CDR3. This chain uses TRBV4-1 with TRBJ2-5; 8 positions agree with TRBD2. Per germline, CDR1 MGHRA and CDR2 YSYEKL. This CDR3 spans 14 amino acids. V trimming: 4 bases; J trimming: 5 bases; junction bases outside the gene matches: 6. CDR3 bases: TGCGCCAGCAGCCCGAGCGGGAGCGGGGAGACCCAGTACTTC. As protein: CASSPSGSGETQYF.

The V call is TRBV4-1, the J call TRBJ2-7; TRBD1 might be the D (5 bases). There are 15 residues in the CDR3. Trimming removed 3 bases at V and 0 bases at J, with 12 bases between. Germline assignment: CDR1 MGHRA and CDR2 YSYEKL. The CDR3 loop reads CASSHKTDSSYEQYF. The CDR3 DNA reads TGCGCCAGCAGCCACAAGACCGACAGCTCCTACGAGCAGTACTTC.

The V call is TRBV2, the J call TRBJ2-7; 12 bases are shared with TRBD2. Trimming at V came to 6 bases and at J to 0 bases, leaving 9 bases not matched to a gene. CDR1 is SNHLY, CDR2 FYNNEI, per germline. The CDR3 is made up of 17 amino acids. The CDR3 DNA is TGTGCCAGCAGCGCCCCTCCTAGCGGGAGGGCCTCCTACGAGCAGTACTTC. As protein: CASSAPPSGRASYEQYF.

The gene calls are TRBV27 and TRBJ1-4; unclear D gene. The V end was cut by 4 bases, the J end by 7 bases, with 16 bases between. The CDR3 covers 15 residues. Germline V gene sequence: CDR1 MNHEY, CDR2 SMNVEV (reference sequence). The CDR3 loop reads CASSSLAGLAEKLFF. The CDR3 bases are TGTGCCAGCAGTTCCCTCGCGGGGTTAGCTGAAAAACTGTTTTTT. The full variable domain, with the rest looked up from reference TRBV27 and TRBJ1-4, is EAQVTQNPRYLITVTGKKLTVTCSQNMNHEYMSWYRQDPGLGLRQIYYSMNVEVTDKGDVPEGYKVSRKEKRNFPLILESPSPNQTSLYFCASSSLAGLAEKLFFGSGTQLSVL.

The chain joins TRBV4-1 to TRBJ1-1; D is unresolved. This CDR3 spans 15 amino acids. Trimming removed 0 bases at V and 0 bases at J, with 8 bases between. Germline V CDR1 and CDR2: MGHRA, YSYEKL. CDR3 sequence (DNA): TGCGCCAGCAGCCAAGAGGAGGGCATGAACACTGAAGCTTTCTTT. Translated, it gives CASSQEEGMNTEAFF.

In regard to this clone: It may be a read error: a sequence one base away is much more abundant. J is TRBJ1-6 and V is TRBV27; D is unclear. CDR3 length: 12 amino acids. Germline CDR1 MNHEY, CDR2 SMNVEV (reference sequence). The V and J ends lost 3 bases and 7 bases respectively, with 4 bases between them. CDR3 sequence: CASSFVNSPLHF. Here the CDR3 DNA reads TGTGCCAGCAGTTTCGTGAATTCACCCCTCCACTTT.

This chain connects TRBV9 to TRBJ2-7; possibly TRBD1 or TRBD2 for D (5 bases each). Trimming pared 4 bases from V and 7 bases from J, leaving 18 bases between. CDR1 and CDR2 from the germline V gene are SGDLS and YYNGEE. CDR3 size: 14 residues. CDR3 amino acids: CASSPLGDVEEQYF. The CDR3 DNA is TGTGCCAGCAGCCCTCTGGGGGACGTTGAGGAGCAGTACTTC.

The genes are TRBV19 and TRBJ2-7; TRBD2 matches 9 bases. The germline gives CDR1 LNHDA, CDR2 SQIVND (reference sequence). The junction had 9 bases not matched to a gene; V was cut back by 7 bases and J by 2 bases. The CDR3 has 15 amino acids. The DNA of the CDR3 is TGTGCCAGTACCCAGGAACTAGCGGGTCCCTACGAGCAGTACTTC. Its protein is CASTQELAGPYEQYF.

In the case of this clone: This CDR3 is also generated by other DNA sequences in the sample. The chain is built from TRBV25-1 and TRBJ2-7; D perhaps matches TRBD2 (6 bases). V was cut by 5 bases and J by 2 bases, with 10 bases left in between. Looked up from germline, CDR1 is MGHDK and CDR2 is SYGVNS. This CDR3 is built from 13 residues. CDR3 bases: TGTGCCAGCAGTTTGGGGAGGACCTACGAGCAGTACTTC. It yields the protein CASSLGRTYEQYF.

CDR3 region: CASSSFLAGGSTDTQYF. The CDR3 DNA reads TGTGCCAGCAGTTCATTCCTAGCGGGGGGGAGCACAGATACGCAGTATTTT. The chain is built from TRBV28 and TRBJ2-3; 12 nucleotides align to TRBD2. The CDR3 has 17 amino acids. V was clipped by 4 bases and J by 0 bases; unmatched bases: 5. Germline values: CDR1 MDHEN, CDR2 SYDVKM.

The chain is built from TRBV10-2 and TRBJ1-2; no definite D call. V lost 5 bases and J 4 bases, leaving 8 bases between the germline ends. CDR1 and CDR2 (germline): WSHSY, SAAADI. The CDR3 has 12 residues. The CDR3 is CASSSGSYGYTF. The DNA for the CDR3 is TGCGCCAGCAGTAGCGGTAGCTATGGCTACACCTTC.

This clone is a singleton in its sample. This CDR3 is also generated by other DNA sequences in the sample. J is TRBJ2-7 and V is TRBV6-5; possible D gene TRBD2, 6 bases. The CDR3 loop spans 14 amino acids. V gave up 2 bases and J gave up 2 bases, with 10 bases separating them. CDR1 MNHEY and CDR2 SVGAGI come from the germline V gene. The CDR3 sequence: CASSYGGEAYEQYF. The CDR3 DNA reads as TGTGCCAGCAGTTACGGAGGGGAGGCCTACGAGCAGTACTTC.

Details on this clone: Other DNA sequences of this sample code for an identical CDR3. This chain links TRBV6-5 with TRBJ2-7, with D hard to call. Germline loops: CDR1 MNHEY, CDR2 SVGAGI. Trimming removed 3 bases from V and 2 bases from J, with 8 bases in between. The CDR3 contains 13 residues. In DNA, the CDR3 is TGTGCCAGCAGTTATTCGGGTACCTACGAGCAGTACTTC. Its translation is CASSYSGTYEQYF.

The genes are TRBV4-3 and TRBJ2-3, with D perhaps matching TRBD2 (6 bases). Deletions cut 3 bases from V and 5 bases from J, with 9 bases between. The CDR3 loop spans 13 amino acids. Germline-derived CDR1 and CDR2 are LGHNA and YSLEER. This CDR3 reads CASSHGGEDTQYF. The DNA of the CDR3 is TGCGCCAGCAGCCACGGAGGGGAAGATACGCAGTATTTT.

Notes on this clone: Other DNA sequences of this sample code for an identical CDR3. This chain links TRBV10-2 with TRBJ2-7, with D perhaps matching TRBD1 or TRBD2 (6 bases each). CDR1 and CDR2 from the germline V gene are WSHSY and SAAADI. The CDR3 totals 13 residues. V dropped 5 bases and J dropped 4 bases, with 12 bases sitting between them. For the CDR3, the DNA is TGCGCCAGCAGTTGGGGGGCGAGTTACGAGCAGTACTTC. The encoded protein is CASSWGASYEQYF.

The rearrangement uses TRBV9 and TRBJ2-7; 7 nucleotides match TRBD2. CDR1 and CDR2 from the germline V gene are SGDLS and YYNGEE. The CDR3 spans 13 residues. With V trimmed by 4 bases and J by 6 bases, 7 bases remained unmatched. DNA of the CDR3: TGTGCCAGCAGCCGGAGACTAGCCGCCGAGCAGTACTTC. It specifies CASSRRLAAEQYF.

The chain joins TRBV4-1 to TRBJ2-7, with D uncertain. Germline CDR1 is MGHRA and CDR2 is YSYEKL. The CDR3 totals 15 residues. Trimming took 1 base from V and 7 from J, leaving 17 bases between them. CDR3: CASSQVPGPEREQYF. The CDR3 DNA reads TGCGCCAGCAGCCAAGTTCCCGGGCCCGAGAGAGAGCAGTACTTC.

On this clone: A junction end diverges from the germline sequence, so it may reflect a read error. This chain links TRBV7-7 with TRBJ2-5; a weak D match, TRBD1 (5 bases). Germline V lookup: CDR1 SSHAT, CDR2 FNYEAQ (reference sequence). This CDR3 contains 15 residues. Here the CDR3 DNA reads TGTGCTAGCAGCCAAGGGCAGGGTCCCCAAGAGACCCAGTACTTC. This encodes CASSQGQGPQETQYF.

This chain's CDR3 is CASSPTPGSSYEQYF. The CDR3 nucleotides are TGCGCCAGCAGCCCAACCCCGGGGTCCTCCTACGAGCAGTACTTC. This chain joins TRBV4-1 and TRBJ2-7; possibly TRBD2 for D (5 bases). The CDR3 is made up of 15 amino acids. Germline assignment: CDR1 MGHRA and CDR2 YSYEKL. The V and J ends lost 4 bases and 0 bases respectively, with 13 bases between them.